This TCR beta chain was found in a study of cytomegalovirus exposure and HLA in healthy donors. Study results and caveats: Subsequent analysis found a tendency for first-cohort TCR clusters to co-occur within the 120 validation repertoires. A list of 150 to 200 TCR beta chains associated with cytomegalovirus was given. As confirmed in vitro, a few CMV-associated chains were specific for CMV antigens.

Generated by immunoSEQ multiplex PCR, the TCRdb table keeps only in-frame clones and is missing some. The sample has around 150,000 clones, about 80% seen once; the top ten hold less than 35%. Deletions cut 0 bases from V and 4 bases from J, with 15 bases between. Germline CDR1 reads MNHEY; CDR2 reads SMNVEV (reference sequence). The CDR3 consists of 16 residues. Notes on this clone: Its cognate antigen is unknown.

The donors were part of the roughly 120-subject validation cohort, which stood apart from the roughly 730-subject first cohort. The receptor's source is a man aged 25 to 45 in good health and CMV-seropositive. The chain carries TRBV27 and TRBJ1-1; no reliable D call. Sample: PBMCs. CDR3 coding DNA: TGTGCCAGCAGTTTATCGATCGGGCGGGCAACCACTGAAGCTTTCTTT. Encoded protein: CASSLSIGRATTEAFF.